These 9 T cell receptor beta chains were sequenced from one sample in a study of blood T cell repertoires in COVID-19 (dated by TCRdb to between 2020 and 2021). The library relied on the immunoSEQ multiplex PCR assay. The immuneACCESS repertoire file appears here via TCRdb, limited to in-frame rearrangements. These files lack a portion of the clones; in checked studies, under half of the deficit traces to unresolved V genes, and the cause of the others is not known. This sample has about 150,000 clones in its table, and more than 70% of those were observed once. About 3% of the sample rests with the top ten. Specimen: peripheral blood. These receptors were taken from a man in his sixties with acute or convalescent COVID-19.

This clone occurred a few times. The chain has TRBV5-1 and TRBJ2-2; D unclear. The CDR3 has 11 amino acids. Trimming pared 1 base from V and 7 bases from J, leaving 2 bases between. The germline gives CDR1 SGHRS, CDR2 YFSETQ. The CDR3 nucleotides read TGCGCCAGCAGCTTGTACGGGGAGCTGTTTTTT. Protein sequence: CASSLYGELFF.

This clone was detected only a few times. This chain links TRBV4-1 with TRBJ1-3; a possible D gene is TRBD1 (6 bases). This CDR3 has 17 amino acids. Trimming took 4 bases from V and 0 from J, leaving 16 bases between them. Germline lookup yields CDR1 MGHRA and CDR2 YSYEKL. DNA of the CDR3: TGCGCCAGCAGCCGCGGGGGCCTAGTTCTCTCTGGAAACACCATATATTTT. It encodes CASSRGGLVLSGNTIYF.

This clone was seen only once. The chain recombines TRBV29-1 with TRBJ2-1, with TRBD1 identical over 9 bases. Germline CDR1 is SQVTM and CDR2 is ANQGSEA. The CDR3 runs 13 residues. J gave up 8 bases and V 3 bases, and 5 bases lay outside the gene matches. This chain's CDR3 is CSVDTGGKYEQFF. The DNA of the CDR3 is TGCAGCGTTGACACAGGGGGCAAGTATGAGCAGTTCTTC.

The CDR3 loop reads CASSYLPGGPTDTQYF. CDR3 nucleotides: TGTGCCAGCAGTTACCTTCCGGGGGGGCCCACAGATACGCAGTATTTT. The chain joins TRBV6-6 to TRBJ2-3; 8 nucleotides match TRBD2. This CDR3 is 16 amino acids long. CDR1 and CDR2 from the germline V gene are MNHNY and SVGAGI (reference sequence). J gave up 2 bases and V 2 bases, and 6 bases lay outside the gene matches.

V usage is TRBV6-5 and J usage is TRBJ1-3, with TRBD1 as a possible D gene (5 bases). Germline CDR1 is MNHEY and CDR2 is SVGAGI. Trimming took off 0 bases at V and 2 bases at J, with 11 bases between the two ends. The CDR3 runs 16 residues. The CDR3 DNA reads as TGTGCCAGCAGTTACTCCCAGGGTGTCCCTGGAAACACCATATATTTT. Translation gives CASSYSQGVPGNTIYF.

This sequence joins TRBV7-3 and TRBJ2-1; a possible D gene is TRBD2 (6 bases). The CDR3 consists of 14 residues. Germline V gives CDR1 SGHTA, CDR2 FQGTGA. V shed 6 bases and J shed 8 bases, with 17 bases lying between them. The CDR3 DNA follows: TGTGCCAGCAGGCCGGACGGGGGAGACGATGAGCAGTTCTTC. Its protein product is CASRPDGGDDEQFF. The full variable domain, with the rest looked up from reference TRBV7-3 and TRBJ2-1, is GAGVSQTPSNKVTEKGKYVELRCDPISGHTALYWYRQSLGQGPEFLIYFQGTGAADDSGLPNDRFFAVRPEGSVSTLKIQRTERGDSAVYLCASRPDGGDDEQFFGPGTRLTVL.

This chain uses TRBV2 with TRBJ1-4; 8 bases align to TRBD1. Losses at the gene ends were 4 bases for V and 7 bases for J; bases not matched to a gene: 8. There are 15 residues in the CDR3. The V gene's germline CDR1 is SNHLY and CDR2 FYNNEI. In DNA form, the CDR3 reads TGTGCCAGCAGTGGCCGACAGGGGCCAGGTGAAAAACTGTTTTTT. Its translation: CASSGRQGPGEKLFF. The complete variable domain, with remaining parts taken from reference TRBV2 and TRBJ1-4, reads EPEVTQTPSHQVTQMGQEVILRCVPISNHLYFYWYRQILGQKVEFLVSFYNNEISEKSEIFDDQFSVERPDGSNFTLKIRSTKLEDSAMYFCASSGRQGPGEKLFFGSGTQLSVL.

This chain connects TRBV29-1 to TRBJ1-1; the D is unclear. Trimming pared 2 bases from V and 0 bases from J, leaving 7 bases between. Germline assignment: CDR1 SQVTM and CDR2 ANQGSEA. The CDR3 sequence is 13 residues long. CDR3 sequence reads: CSVERLLNTEAFF. The DNA of the CDR3 is TGCAGCGTTGAACGACTCCTGAACACTGAAGCTTTCTTT.

This clone was detected only a few times. The rearrangement joins TRBV5-1 to TRBJ2-2; TRBD2 matches 10 bases. CDR1 and CDR2 (germline): SGHRS, YFSETQ. This CDR3 has 16 residues. With 3 bases clipped from V and 0 bases from J, the junction kept 2 bases outside the gene matches. The CDR3 sequence is CASSSSGGANTGELFF. Here the CDR3 DNA reads TGCGCCAGCAGCTCTAGCGGGGGCGCGAACACCGGGGAGCTGTTTTTT.